The sequence of this T cell receptor (beta chain) was determined in a study of blood T cells in healthy people across ages. The germline V gene encodes CDR1 MNHEY and CDR2 SVGAGI. The J segment lost 4 bases and the V segment lost 5 bases, leaving 12 bases of the junction unmatched. The CDR3 consists of 17 residues. This clonotype was observed a handful of times. Its target is unknown. The study, taken as a whole, reports: Long-lived and aged donors differed, with more naive CD4+ cells and higher diversity in the long-lived.

Per-sample yields of isolated PBMCs were at least 6 million. The authors ran a second PCR of about 6 to 12 cycles using a sample-barcoded 5' primer and a J-beta primer mix. Each cDNA molecule was tagged by a template-switch adaptor with 12 random nucleotides. Each single sample gave us at least 2.5 million CDR3-containing paired-end reads. TCRdb fed the 5' RACE reads into MiXCR, producing one record per CDR3 protein. Among under 950,000 distinct CDR3 sequences listed, 22% were seen once. This receptor was identified in a man in his sixties or seventies in good health. The chain uses TRBV6-5 and TRBJ2-3, with TRBD2 matching over 10 bases. Input material: blood. CDR3 sequence (DNA): TGTGCCAGCAGTAACAAGCGGGGGGGCCGGTTCTCAGATACGCAGTATTTT. This sequence encodes CASSNKRGGRFSDTQYF.